This T cell receptor (beta chain) was sequenced during a study of blood T cell repertoires in COVID-19. Turning to the study itself: The United States, Italy and Spain provided the acute and convalescent COVID-19 samples. From T cells, B-cell-depleted T cells, or PBMCs came the material, which was cDNA or gDNA.

Each participant's cohort was designated according to participant-reported clinical history. As handled by the study authors: Amplification of reference gene primers provided the estimated nucleated cell counts. The assay was immunoSEQ multiplex PCR, and TCRdb's table has in-frame clones only and misses some. V and J calls and clone size follow that table, whereas D and trimming were derived from the DNA. The table lists 120,000 to 150,000 clones, roughly 80% of them singletons, with under 7% in the top ten. V shed 3 bases, J shed 9 bases, and the junction held 12 bases outside the gene matches. This CDR3 has 17 residues. CDR1 and CDR2 from the germline V gene are LGHDT and YNNKEL (reference sequence).

This receptor was identified in a man aged 40-49 years with acute COVID-19. V and J are TRBV3-1 (or the pseudogene TRBV3-2) and TRBJ2-2; 11 bases match TRBD2. The sequenced sample consisted of PBMCs or T cells enriched from blood (not recorded which). The CDR3 is CASSHPPGLAATRELFF. CDR3 in DNA: TGTGCCAGCAGCCATCCACCGGGACTAGCGGCAACTAGGGAGCTGTTTTTT.